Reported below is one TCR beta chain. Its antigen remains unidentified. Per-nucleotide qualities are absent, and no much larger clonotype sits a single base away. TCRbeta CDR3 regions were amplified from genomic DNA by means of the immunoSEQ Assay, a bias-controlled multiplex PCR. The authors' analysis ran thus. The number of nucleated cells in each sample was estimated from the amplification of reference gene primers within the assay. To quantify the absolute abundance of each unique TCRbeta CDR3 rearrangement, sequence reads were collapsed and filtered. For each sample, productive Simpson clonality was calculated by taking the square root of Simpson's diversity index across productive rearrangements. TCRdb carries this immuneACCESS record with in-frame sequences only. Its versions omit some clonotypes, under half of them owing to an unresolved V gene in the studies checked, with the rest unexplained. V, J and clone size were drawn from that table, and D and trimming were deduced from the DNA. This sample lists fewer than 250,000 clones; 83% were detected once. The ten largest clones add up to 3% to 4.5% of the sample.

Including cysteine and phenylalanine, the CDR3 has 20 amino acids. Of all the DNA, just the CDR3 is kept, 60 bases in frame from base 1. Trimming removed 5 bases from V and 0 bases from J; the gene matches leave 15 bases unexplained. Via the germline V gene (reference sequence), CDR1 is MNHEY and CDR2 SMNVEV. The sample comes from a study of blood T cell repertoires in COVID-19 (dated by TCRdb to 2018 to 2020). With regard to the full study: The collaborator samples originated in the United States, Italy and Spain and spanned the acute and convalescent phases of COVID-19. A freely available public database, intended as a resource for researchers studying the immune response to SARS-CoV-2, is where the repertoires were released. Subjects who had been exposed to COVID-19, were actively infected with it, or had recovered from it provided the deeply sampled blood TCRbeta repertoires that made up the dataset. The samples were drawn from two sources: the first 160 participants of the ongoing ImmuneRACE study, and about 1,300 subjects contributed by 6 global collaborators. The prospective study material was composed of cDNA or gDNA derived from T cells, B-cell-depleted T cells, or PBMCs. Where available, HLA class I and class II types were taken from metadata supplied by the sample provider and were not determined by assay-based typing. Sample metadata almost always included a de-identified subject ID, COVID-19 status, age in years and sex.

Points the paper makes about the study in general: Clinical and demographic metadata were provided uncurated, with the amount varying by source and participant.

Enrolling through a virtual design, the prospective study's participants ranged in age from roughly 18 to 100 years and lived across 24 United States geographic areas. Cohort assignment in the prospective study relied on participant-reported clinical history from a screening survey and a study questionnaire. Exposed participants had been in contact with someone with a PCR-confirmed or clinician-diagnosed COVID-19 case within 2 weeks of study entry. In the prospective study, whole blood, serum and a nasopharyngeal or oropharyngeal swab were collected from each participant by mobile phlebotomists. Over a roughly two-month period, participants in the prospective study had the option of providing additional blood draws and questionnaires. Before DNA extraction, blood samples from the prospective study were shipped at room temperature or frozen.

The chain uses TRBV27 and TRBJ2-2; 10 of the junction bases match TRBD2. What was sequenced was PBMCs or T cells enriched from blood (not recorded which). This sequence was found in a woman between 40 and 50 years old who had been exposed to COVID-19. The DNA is TGTGCCAGCAGTCCTCGTTGGAGCGGGGGGGCCGACGCGAACACCGGGGAGCTGTTTTTT. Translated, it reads CASSPRWSGGADANTGELFF.